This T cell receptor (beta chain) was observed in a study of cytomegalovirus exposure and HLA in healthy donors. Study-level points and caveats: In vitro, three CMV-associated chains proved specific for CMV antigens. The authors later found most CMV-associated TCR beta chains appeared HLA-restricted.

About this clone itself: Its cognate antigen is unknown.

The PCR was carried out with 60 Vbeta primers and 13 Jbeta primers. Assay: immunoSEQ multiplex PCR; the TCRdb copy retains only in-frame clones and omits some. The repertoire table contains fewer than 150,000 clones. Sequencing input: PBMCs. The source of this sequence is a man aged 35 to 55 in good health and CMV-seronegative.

CDR3 in DNA: TGTGCCAGCAGCCCACAGGCCGCTGAAGCTTTCTTT. Translated, it gives CASSPQAAEAFF. This sequence joins TRBV9 and TRBJ1-1, with D tentatively TRBD1 (5 bases). V was pared by 4 bases and J by 6 bases, with 10 bases between. The CDR3 extends over 12 amino acids. Germline lookup yields CDR1 SGDLS and CDR2 YYNGEE.